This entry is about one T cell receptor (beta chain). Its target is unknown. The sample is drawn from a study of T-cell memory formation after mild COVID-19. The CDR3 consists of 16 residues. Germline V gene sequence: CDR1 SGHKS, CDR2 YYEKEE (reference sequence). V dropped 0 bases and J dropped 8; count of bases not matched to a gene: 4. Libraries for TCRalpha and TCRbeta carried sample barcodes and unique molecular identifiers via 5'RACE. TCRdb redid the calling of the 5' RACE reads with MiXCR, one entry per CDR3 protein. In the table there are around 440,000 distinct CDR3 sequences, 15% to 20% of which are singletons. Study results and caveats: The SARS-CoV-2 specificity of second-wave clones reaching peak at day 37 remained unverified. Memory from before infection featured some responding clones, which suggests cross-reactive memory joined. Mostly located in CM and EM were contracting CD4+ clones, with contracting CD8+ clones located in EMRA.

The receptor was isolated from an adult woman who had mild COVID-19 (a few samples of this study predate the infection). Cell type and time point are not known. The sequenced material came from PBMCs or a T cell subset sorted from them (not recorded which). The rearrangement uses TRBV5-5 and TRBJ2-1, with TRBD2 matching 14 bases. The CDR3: CASSLVPGLAGDEQFF. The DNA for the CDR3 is TGTGCCAGCAGCTTGGTTCCGGGACTAGCGGGGGATGAGCAGTTCTTC.